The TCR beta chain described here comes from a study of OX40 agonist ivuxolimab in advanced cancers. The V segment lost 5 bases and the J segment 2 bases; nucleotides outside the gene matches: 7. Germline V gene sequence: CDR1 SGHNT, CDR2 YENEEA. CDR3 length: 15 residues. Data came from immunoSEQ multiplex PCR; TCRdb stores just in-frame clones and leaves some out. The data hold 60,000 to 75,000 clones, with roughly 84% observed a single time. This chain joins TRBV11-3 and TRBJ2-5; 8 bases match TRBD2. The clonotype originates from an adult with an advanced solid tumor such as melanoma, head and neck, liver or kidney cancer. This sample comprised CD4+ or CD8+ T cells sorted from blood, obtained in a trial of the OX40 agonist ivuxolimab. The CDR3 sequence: CASSREGSPQETQYF. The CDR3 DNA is TGTGCCAGCAGCCGGGAGGGGTCCCCACAAGAGACCCAGTACTTC.